This TCR beta chain was sequenced for a study of identical twins (dated by TCRdb to about 2016). Concerning the study at large: TCR alpha and beta repertoires from monozygotic twins, unrelated adults of various ages and cord blood were deep-sequenced to test whether fetal clonotypes persist. To rule out contamination, replicate twin experiments were performed at different times with different library preparation protocols.

Overall study results and their limits: Compared with coincidental sharing between unrelated individuals, out-of-frame TCR alpha sequences shared between twins had an excess of sequences with low generation probability. Abundant cord blood beta clonotypes had fewer insertions, young adult naive repertoires showed a similar but weaker trend, and memory repertoires showed no such trend. Invariant T cells such as MAIT and iNKT could partly confound zero-insertion analyses, though diverse VJ usage argued against this for most clonotypes. Because the same donors could not be followed over many years, conclusions were based on cross-sectional statistical analysis. Out-of-frame TCR alpha sharing in monozygotic twins was systematically underestimated by recombination models, whereas sharing between unrelated individuals was in agreement with the recombination models. A weaker excess of twin sharing was found in beta out-of-frame sequences because the signal-to-noise ratio was lowered by fewer shared sequences.

This clonotype was seen ten or more times. There is no known antigen for this receptor. The sample holds no much larger clone one base away, and base qualities are not on file. Looking up the germline V gene (reference sequence) yields CDR1 MNHEY and CDR2 SMNVEV. The V and J ends are trimmed by 0 bases and 6 bases, leaving 5 bases between them. Including the terminal cysteine and phenylalanine, the CDR3 comprises 13 residues. CDR3 DNA is the only sequence kept; it has 39 bases, read in frame from the first base. The library was produced with 5' RACE. The run used an Illumina HiSeq 2000. Template switching added a universal primer binding site, and the final cDNA carried a unique molecular identifier that allowed TCR cDNA molecules to be counted accurately. First-strand cDNA for TCR alpha and beta chains was synthesized from specific primers in the conserved constant-segment region. To control for contamination, every cDNA library was double barcoded, receiving both a SMART-Mk sample barcode and Illumina barcodes. TruSeq adapter sequences along with Illumina sample barcodes were introduced in two successive PCR steps. TCR alpha and beta cDNA libraries were sequenced on the Illumina HiSeq platform with custom primers. On the study's bioinformatics: Unique molecular identifiers were extracted from raw reads with MiGEC, and CDR3 positions were determined with MiXCR. For each individual, recombination models were inferred using an EM algorithm with the repgenHMM and IGoR tools. The analysis of shared clonotypes was done with the tcR package in R, with sharing normalized by the product of cloneset sizes. To study raw recombination without the effects of thymic and clonal selection, out-of-frame nonproductive sequences were analyzed. TCRdb reran the public reads through fastp at Q25 and MiXCR, keeping productive beta chains. Here each entry gathers all rows of one CDR3 protein and keeps the most common genes and DNA. TCRdb, not the authors, supplied the V and J calls. A total of some 590,000 distinct CDR3 sequences appear in this sample, nearly 10% of them only once. Jointly, the top ten make up 2.5% to 3.5% of the sample.

Every donor in the study was a healthy Caucasian. Three pairs of female monozygotic twins, all aged roughly 18 to 29 years, made up the twin cohort. The RNA used for TCR libraries was isolated from peripheral blood mononuclear cells. The sample was also reused in another study, on yellow fever vaccine responses in identical twins. The second study reports: According to the authors, the vaccine-induced T cell response in identical twins seemed to be partly convergent and partly specific to each individual. Focusing on identical twins, the study followed the T cell clones that responded to the vaccine, and did so with precision.

The sequence joins TRBV27 to TRBJ2-2; matching of 5 bases hints at TRBD2 as the D gene. Sequenced material: PBMCs. This sequence was found in a woman aged 18-29 years in good health. The nucleotides are TGTGCCAGCAGTTTATCGGAGGCCGGGGAGCTGTTTTTT. Protein translation: CASSLSEAGELFF.